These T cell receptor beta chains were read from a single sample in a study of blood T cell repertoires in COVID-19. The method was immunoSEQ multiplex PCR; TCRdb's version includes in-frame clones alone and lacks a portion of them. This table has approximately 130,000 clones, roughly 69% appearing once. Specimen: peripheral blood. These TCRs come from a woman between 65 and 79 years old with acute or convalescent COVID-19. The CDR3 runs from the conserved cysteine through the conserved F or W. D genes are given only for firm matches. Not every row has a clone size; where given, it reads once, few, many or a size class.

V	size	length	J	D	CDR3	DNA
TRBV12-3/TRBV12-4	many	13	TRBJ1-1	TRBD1	CASSRSGGPEAFF	TGTGCCAGCAGTCGCTCAGGGGGTCCTGAAGCTTTCTTT
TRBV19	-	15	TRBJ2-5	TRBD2	CASSTGTGGGETQYF	TGTGCCAGTAGTACTGGGACTGGCGGGGGTGAGACCCAGTACTTC
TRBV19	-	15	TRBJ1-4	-	CASSISLATNEKLFF	TGTGCCAGTAGTATTTCTCTTGCAACTAATGAAAAACTGTTTTTT
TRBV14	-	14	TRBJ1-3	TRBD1	CASSPGTDRNTIYF	TGTGCCAGCAGCCCCGGGACAGATAGAAACACCATATATTTT
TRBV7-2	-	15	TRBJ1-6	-	CASSLEAEGSSPLHF	TGTGCCAGCAGCTTAGAGGCGGAGGGTTCCTCACCCCTCCACTTT
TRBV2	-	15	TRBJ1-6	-	CASSVGRGVDSPLHF	TGTGCCAGCAGTGTGGGGAGGGGTGTGGATTCACCCCTCCACTTT
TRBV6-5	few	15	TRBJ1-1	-	CASSYSLVADTEAFF	TGTGCCAGCAGTTACTCGTTGGTGGCGGACACTGAAGCTTTCTTT
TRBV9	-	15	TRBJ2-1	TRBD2	CASSIGGLAYNEQFF	TGTGCCAGCAGCATCGGGGGACTAGCTTACAATGAGCAGTTCTTC
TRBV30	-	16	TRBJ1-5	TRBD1	CAWSHGTVNSNQPQHF	TGTGCCTGGAGTCACGGGACAGTCAATAGCAATCAGCCCCAGCATTTT
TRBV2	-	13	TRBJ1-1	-	CASSTGTNTEAFF	TGTGCCAGCAGTACAGGGACAAACACTGAAGCTTTCTTT
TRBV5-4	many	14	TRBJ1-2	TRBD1	CASSLLDRGRGYTF	TGTGCCAGCAGCCTTCTCGACAGGGGTCGAGGCTACACCTTC
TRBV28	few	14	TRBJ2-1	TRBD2	CASSLREEVNEQFF	TGTGCCAGCAGTTTACGGGAGGAGGTAAATGAGCAGTTCTTC
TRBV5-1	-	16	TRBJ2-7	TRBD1	CASSREGTGSSYEQYF	TGCGCCAGCAGCCGGGAAGGGACAGGGAGTTCCTACGAGCAGTACTTC
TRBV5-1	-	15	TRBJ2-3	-	CASSLAAGATDTQYF	TGCGCCAGCAGCTTGGCCGCGGGGGCCACAGATACGCAGTATTTT
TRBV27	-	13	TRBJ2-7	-	CASRMGLSYEQYF	TGTGCCAGCAGAATGGGACTCTCCTACGAGCAGTACTTC
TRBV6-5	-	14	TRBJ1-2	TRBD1	CASRSMQGGKGYTF	TGTGCCAGCAGAAGTATGCAGGGGGGTAAGGGCTACACCTTC
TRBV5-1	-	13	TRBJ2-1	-	CASSTFQGDEQFF	TGCGCCAGCAGCACGTTTCAGGGCGATGAGCAGTTCTTC
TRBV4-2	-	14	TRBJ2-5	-	CASSPGAEQETQYF	TGTGCCAGCAGCCCAGGGGCGGAGCAAGAGACCCAGTACTTC
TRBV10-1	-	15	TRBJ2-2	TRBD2	CASSDTSGYTGELFF	TGCGCCAGCAGTGACACTAGCGGGTACACCGGGGAGCTGTTTTTT
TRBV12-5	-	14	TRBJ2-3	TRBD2	CASGFSGSTDTQYF	TGTGCTAGTGGTTTTAGCGGGAGCACAGATACGCAGTATTTT
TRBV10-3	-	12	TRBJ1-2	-	CAISEEGLGYTF	TGTGCCATCAGTGAGGAGGGATTGGGCTACACCTTC
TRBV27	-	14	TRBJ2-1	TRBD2	CASSSSTSGNEQFF	TGTGCCAGCAGTTCCTCAACTAGCGGAAATGAGCAGTTCTTC
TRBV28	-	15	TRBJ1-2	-	CASSLDTGAGPDPTF	TGTGCCAGCAGTTTGGACACCGGGGCGGGACCGGACCCTACCTTC
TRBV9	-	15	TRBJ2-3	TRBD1	CASSRQGEDFDTRYF	TGTGCCAGCAGCCGACAGGGTGAGGATTTTGATACGCGGTATTTT
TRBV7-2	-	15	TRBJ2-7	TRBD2	CASSLAGTSSYEQYF	TGTGCCAGCAGCCTAGCCGGGACTAGCTCCTACGAGCAGTACTTC
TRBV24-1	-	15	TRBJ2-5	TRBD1	CATSDTGALQETQYF	TGTGCCACCAGTGACACAGGGGCCCTACAAGAGACCCAGTACTTC
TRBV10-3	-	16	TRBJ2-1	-	CAISVDSVNNYNEQFF	TGTGCCATCAGTGTAGACAGCGTTAATAATTACAATGAGCAGTTCTTC
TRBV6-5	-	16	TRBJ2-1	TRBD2	CASSYSEREGNNEQFF	TGTGCCAGCAGTTACTCGGAGCGGGAGGGGAATAATGAGCAGTTCTTC
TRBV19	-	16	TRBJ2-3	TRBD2	CASSPLAGGSTDTQYF	TGTGCCAGTAGTCCCCTGGCGGGGGGGAGCACAGATACGCAGTATTTT
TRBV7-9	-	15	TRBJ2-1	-	CASSPTQGGYNEQFF	TGTGCCAGCAGCCCTACCCAAGGGGGTTACAATGAGCAGTTCTTC
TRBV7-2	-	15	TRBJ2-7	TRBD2	CASSLTSGGSYEQYF	TGTGCCAGCAGCTTGACTAGCGGGGGTTCCTACGAGCAGTACTTC
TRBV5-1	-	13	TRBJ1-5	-	CASSLVSGSPQHF	TGCGCCAGCAGCTTGGTCTCGGGGTCGCCCCAGCATTTT
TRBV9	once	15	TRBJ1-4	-	CASSPGRDFSEKLFF	TGTGCCAGCAGCCCCGGCAGGGATTTCAGTGAAAAACTGTTTTTT
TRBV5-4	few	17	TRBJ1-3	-	CASSFQGKRTSGNTIYF	TGTGCCAGCAGCTTCCAGGGGAAAAGGACCTCTGGAAACACCATATATTTT
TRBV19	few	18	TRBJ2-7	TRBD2	CASSKKIQTSGSPYEQYF	TGTGCCAGTAGTAAAAAAATACAGACTAGCGGTAGTCCCTACGAGCAGTACTTC
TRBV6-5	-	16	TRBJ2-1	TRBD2	CASSYPKAGGPVEQFF	TGTGCCAGCAGTTACCCGAAGGCGGGAGGGCCGGTTGAGCAGTTCTTC
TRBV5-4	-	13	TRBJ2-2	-	CASSRHEPGELFF	TGTGCCAGCAGCCGCCATGAGCCCGGGGAGCTGTTTTTT
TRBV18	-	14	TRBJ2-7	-	CASSPTRAGGEQYF	TGTGCCAGCTCCCCGACTCGGGCCGGGGGCGAGCAGTACTTC
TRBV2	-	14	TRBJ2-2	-	CASTDGLNTGELFF	TGTGCCAGCACGGACGGACTGAACACCGGGGAGCTGTTTTTT
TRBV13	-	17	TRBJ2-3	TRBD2	CASSFPITSGGTDTQYF	TGTGCCAGCAGCTTCCCAATTACTAGCGGGGGAACAGATACGCAGTATTTT
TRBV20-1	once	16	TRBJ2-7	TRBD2	CSASLGTSGSIYEQYF	TGCAGTGCTAGTCTCGGGACTAGCGGGAGCATCTACGAGCAGTACTTC
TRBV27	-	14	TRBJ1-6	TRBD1	CASSPGQGGSPLHF	TGTGCCAGCAGCCCGGGACAGGGGGGTTCACCCCTCCACTTT
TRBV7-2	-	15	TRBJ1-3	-	CASSRDGGSGNTIYF	TGTGCCAGCAGCCGCGACGGGGGCTCTGGAAACACCATATATTTT
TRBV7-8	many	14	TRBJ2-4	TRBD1	CASSLGTGEDIQYF	TGTGCCAGCAGCTTGGGGACAGGGGAGGACATTCAGTACTTC
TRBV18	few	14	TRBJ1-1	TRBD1	CASSQLQGYTEAFF	TGTGCCAGCTCACAACTACAGGGGTACACTGAAGCTTTCTTT
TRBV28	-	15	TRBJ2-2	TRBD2	CASSAPGEGTGELFF	TGTGCCAGCAGTGCCCCCGGGGAGGGAACCGGGGAGCTGTTTTTT
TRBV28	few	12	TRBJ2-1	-	CASSFRGFEQFF	TGTGCCAGCAGTTTTCGGGGGTTTGAGCAGTTCTTC
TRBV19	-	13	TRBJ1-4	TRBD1	CASGHRGDEKLFF	TGTGCCAGTGGCCACAGGGGGGATGAAAAACTGTTTTTT
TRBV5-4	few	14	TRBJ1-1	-	CASSPWGMRAEAFF	TGTGCCAGCAGCCCTTGGGGTATGAGGGCTGAAGCTTTCTTT
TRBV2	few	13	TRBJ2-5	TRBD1	CASSRDRGETQYF	TGTGCCAGCAGCCGGGACAGGGGGGAGACCCAGTACTTC
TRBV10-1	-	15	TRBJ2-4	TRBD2	CASSEGAGGPSIQYF	TGCGCCAGCAGTGAGGGGGCGGGAGGGCCAAGCATTCAGTACTTC
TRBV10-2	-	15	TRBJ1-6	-	CASSESAQGGSPLHF	TGCGCCAGCAGTGAGTCAGCCCAGGGTGGTTCACCCCTCCACTTT
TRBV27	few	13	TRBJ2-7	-	CARPPTGSYEQYF	TGTGCCAGGCCGCCGACGGGGTCATACGAGCAGTACTTC